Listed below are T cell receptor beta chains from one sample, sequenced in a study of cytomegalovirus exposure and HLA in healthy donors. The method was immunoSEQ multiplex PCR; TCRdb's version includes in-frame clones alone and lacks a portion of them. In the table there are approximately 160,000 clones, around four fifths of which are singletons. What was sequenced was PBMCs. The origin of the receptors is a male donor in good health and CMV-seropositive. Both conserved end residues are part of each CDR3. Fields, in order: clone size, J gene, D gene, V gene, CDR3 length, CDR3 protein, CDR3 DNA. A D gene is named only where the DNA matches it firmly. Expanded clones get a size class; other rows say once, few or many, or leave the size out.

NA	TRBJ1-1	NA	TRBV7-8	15	CASSFGQGLNTEAFF	TGTGCCAGCAGCTTCGGCCAGGGACTCAACACTGAAGCTTTCTTT
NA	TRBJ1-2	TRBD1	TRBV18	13	CASSSGQAGGYTF	TGTGCCAGCTCATCCGGACAGGCGGGCGGCTACACCTTC
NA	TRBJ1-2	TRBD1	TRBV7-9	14	CASSSQGAAYGYTF	TGTGCCAGCAGCTCTCAGGGGGCGGCCTATGGCTACACCTTC
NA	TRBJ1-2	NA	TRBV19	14	CASIGTVANYGYTF	TGTGCCAGTATCGGGACTGTTGCTAACTATGGCTACACCTTC
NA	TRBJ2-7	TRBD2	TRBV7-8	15	CASSLGSGSAYEQYF	TGTGCCAGCAGCTTGGGTAGCGGGTCCGCCTACGAGCAGTACTTC
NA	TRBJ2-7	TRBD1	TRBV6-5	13	CASSQLDRGEQYF	TGTGCCAGCAGTCAACTGGACAGGGGCGAGCAGTACTTC
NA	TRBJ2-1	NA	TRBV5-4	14	CASSFEIRVDEQFF	TGTGCCAGCAGCTTTGAGATCAGGGTCGATGAGCAGTTCTTC
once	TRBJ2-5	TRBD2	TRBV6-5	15	CASSFSGARAETQYF	TGTGCCAGCAGTTTTAGCGGGGCTAGAGCAGAGACCCAGTACTTC
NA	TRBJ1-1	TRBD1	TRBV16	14	CASSPRDRSTEAFF	TGTGCCAGCAGCCCCCGGGACAGATCCACTGAAGCTTTCTTT
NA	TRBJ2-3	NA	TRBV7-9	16	CASSAPVRRGSNTQYF	TGTGCCAGCAGCGCCCCGGTCCGTCGGGGGTCTAATACGCAGTATTTT
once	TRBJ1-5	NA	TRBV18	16	CASSPLRTDSSRPQHF	TGTGCCAGCTCACCTTTACGGACAGATTCTAGTCGGCCCCAGCATTTT
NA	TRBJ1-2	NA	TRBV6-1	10	CASGERGYTF	TGTGCCAGTGGGGAGAGGGGCTACACCTTC
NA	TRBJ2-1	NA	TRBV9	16	CASSVEISGWNNEQFF	TGTGCCAGCAGCGTAGAAATTAGCGGATGGAACAATGAGCAGTTCTTC
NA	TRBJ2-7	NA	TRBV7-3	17	CASSLSRVGGSAYEQYF	TGTGCCAGCAGCTTAAGTAGAGTTGGGGGCAGCGCCTACGAGCAGTACTTC
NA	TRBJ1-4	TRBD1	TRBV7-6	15	CASSPKTGPNEKLFF	TGTGCCAGCAGCCCGAAGACAGGGCCAAATGAAAAACTGTTTTTT
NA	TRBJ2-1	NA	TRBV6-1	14	CASKEEGSYNEQFF	TGTGCCAGCAAAGAGGAGGGCTCCTACAATGAGCAGTTCTTC
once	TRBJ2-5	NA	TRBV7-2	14	CASSPQNRGETQYF	TGTGCCAGCAGCCCCCAGAACCGGGGAGAGACCCAGTACTTC
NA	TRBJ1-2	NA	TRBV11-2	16	CASSPSPSLQAHGYTF	TGTGCCAGCAGCCCCTCCCCGTCTCTTCAGGCCCATGGCTACACCTTC
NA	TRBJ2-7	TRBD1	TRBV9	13	CASSSWTGNEQYF	TGTGCCAGCAGCTCCTGGACAGGGAACGAGCAGTACTTC
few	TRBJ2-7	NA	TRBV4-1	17	CASSQEVGLPEKYEQYF	TGCGCCAGCAGCCAAGAGGTGGGGCTCCCGGAAAAGTACGAGCAGTACTTC
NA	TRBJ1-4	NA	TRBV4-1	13	CASSQALNEKLFF	TGCGCCAGCAGCCAGGCCCTTAATGAAAAACTGTTTTTT
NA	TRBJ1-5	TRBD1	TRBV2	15	CASTSGQGPNQPQHF	TGTGCCAGCACTTCCGGACAGGGGCCGAATCAGCCCCAGCATTTT
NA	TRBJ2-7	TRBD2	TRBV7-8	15	CASSLEAGGRGEQYF	TGTGCCAGCAGCTTAGAGGCGGGGGGAAGGGGCGAGCAGTACTTC
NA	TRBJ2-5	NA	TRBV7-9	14	CASRYTSGEETQYF	TGTGCCAGCAGATATACGAGCGGAGAAGAGACCCAGTACTTC
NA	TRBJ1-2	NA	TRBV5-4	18	CASSLARDRFRTNYGYTF	TGTGCCAGCAGCTTGGCCCGTGACAGGTTCCGAACTAACTATGGCTACACCTTC
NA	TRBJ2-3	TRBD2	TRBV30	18	CAWSVGLAGRPSTDTQYF	TGTGCCTGGAGTGTGGGCCTAGCGGGCCGGCCTAGCACAGATACGCAGTATTTT
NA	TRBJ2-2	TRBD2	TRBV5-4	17	CASSPTGTSVNTGELFF	TGTGCCAGCAGCCCGACCGGGACTAGCGTTAACACCGGGGAGCTGTTTTTT
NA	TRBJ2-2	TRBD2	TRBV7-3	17	CASSSPRGGGNTGELFF	TGTGCCAGCAGCTCACCCCGGGGGGGTGGGAACACCGGGGAGCTGTTTTTT
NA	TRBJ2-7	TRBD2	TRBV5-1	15	CASSFTPGLAAEQYF	TGCGCCAGCAGCTTTACACCGGGACTAGCGGCCGAGCAGTACTTC